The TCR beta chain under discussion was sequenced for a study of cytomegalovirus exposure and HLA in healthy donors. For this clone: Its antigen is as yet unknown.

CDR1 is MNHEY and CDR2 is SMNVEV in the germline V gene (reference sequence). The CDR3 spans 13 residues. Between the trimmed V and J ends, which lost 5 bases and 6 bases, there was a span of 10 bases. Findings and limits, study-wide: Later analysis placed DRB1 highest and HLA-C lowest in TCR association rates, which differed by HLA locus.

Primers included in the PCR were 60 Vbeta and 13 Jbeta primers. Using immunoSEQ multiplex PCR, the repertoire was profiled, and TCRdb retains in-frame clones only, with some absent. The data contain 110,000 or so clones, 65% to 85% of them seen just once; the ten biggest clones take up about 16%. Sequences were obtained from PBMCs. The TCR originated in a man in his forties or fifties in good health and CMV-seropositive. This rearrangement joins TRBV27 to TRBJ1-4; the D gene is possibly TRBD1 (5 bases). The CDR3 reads CASSVMGHEKLFF. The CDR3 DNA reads TGTGCCAGCAGTGTCATGGGGCATGAAAAACTGTTTTTT.